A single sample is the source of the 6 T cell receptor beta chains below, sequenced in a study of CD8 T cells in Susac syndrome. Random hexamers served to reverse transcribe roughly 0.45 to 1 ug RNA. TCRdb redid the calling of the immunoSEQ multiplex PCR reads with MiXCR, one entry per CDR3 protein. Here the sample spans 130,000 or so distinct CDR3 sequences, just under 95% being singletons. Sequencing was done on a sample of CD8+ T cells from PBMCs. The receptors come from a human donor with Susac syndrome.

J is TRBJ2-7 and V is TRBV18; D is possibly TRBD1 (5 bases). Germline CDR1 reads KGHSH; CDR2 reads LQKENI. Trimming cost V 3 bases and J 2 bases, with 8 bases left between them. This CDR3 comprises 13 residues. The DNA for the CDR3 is TGTGCCAGCTCACCCCAGGGAACCTACGAGCAGTACTTC. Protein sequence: CASSPQGTYEQYF. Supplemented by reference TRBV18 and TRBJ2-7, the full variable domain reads NAGVMQNPRHLVRRRGQEARLRCSPMKGHSHVYWYRQLPEEGLKFMVYLQKENIIDESGMPKERFSAEFPKEGPSILRIQQVVRGDSAAYFCASSPQGTYEQYFGPGTRLTVT.

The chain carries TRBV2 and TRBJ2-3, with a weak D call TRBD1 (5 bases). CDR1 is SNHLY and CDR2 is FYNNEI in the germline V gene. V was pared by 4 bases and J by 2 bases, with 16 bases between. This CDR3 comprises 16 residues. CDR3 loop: CASSVHGAEDTDTQYF. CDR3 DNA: TGTGCCAGCAGTGTCCATGGGGCCGAGGACACAGATACGCAGTATTTT.

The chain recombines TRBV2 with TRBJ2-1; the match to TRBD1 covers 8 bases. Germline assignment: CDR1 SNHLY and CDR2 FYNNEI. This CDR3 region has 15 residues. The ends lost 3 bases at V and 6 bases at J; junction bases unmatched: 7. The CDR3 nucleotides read TGTGCCAGCAGTGAGGAGACAGGGGATCGCAATGAGCAGTTCTTC. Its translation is CASSEETGDRNEQFF.

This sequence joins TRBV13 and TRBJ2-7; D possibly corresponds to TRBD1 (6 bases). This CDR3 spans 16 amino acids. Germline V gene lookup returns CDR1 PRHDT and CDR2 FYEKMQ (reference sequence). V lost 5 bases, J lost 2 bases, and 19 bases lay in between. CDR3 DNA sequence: TGTGCCAGCAGCATCTACCGGGACAAGGCAACCTACGAGCAGTACTTC. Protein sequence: CASSIYRDKATYEQYF. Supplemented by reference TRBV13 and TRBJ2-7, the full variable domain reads AAGVIQSPRHLIKEKRETATLKCYPIPRHDTVYWYQQGPGQDPQFLISFYEKMQSDKGSIPDRFSAQQFSDYHSELNMSSLELGDSALYFCASSIYRDKATYEQYFGPGTRLTVT.

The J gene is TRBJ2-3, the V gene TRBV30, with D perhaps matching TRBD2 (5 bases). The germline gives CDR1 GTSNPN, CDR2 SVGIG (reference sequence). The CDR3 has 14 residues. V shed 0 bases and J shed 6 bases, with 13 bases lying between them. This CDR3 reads CAWSVLREFDTQYF. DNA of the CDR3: TGTGCCTGGAGTGTACTGAGGGAGTTTGATACGCAGTATTTT.

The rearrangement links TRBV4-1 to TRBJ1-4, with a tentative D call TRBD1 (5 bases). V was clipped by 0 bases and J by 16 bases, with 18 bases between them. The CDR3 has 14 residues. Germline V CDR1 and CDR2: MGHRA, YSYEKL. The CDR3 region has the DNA TGCGCCAGCAGCCAAGATTTAGCGCGGGACCAGTGGTTTTTT. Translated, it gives CASSQDLARDQWFF.